The 10 T cell receptor beta chains below all came from one sample that was sequenced in a study of cytomegalovirus exposure and HLA in healthy donors. Sequencing was performed with immunoSEQ multiplex PCR; in TCRdb, only in-frame clones are kept and a portion is missing. Of under 150,000 clones listed, 85% to 90% are singletons. The sequenced sample consisted of PBMCs. The receptors shown here come from a man aged 18-30 years in good health and CMV-seronegative.

The J gene is TRBJ2-7, the V gene TRBV7-6; perhaps TRBD1 as D (6 bases). In germline, CDR1 is SGHVS, CDR2 FNYEAQ. Trimming removed 0 bases at V and 3 bases at J, with 9 bases between. The CDR3 covers 14 residues. The CDR3 DNA reads TGTGCCAGCAGCTTAGCCGGCAGGGGCTACGAGCAGTACTTC. This gives the protein CASSLAGRGYEQYF.

The chain recombines TRBV4-3 with TRBJ2-5; perhaps TRBD1 as D (6 bases). This CDR3 spans 15 amino acids. Germline V gene data show CDR1 as LGHNA and CDR2 as YSLEER. V was shortened by 2 bases and J by 5 bases, with 15 bases between the two germline ends. CDR3 coding DNA: TGCGCCAGCAGCCAAAACAGGGATCCCGGGGAGACCCAGTACTTC. Translated: CASSQNRDPGETQYF.

The chain has TRBV19 and TRBJ1-2, with a possible D match to TRBD1 (6 bases). CDR3 length: 13 residues. Germline V gene sequence: CDR1 LNHDA, CDR2 SQIVND (reference sequence). Between the trimmed V and J ends, which lost 7 bases and 7 bases, there was a span of 16 bases. The CDR3, as DNA: TGTGCCAGTACCGAAACAGGGTTTAGTGGCTACACCTTC. The encoded protein is CASTETGFSGYTF.

This clone was seen a handful of times. The CDR3 DNA sequence: TGTGCCAGCTCACAATCGGACAGCCGAGGCTACACCTTC. This encodes CASSQSDSRGYTF. V is TRBV18 and J is TRBJ1-2, with TRBD1 as a possible D gene (6 bases). Trimming removed 4 bases at V and 8 bases at J, with 14 bases between. Germline-derived CDR1 and CDR2 are KGHSH and LQKENI. The CDR3 contains 13 residues.

The chain links TRBV10-1 to TRBJ1-5; D possibly corresponds to TRBD1 (6 bases). CDR1 and CDR2 from the germline V gene are WNHNN and SYGVQD (reference sequence). Trimming removed 6 bases at V and 4 bases at J, with 10 bases between. There are 13 residues in the CDR3. The CDR3 sequence: CASSPGTNQPQHF. The CDR3 region has the DNA TGCGCCAGCAGCCCCGGGACAAATCAGCCCCAGCATTTT.

This clone was found a few times. The chain has TRBV18 and TRBJ2-7; D unresolved. Germline values: CDR1 KGHSH, CDR2 LQKENI. The germline V and J ends were trimmed by 3 bases and 0 bases, with 12 bases remaining between them. This CDR3 has 15 amino acids. The CDR3, as DNA: TGTGCCAGCTCACCCACTTCCACCAACTCCTACGAGCAGTACTTC. This codes for CASSPTSTNSYEQYF.

The chain couples TRBV9 to TRBJ2-1, with D possibly matching TRBD1 (6 bases). V dropped 0 bases and J dropped 4 bases, with 20 bases sitting between them. The germline V gene has CDR1 SGDLS and CDR2 YYNGEE. The CDR3 consists of 18 residues. The CDR3 nucleotides read TGTGCCAGCAGCGTAGGGCAGGGGATCCACACACATTACAATGAGCAGTTCTTC. Translation: CASSVGQGIHTHYNEQFF.

The chain carries TRBV23-1 and TRBJ1-5; possibly TRBD1 for D (5 bases). TRBV23-1 is an ORF for which the function is uncertain. V shed 2 bases and J shed 4 bases, with 21 bases lying between them. The CDR3 runs 18 residues. CDR3 sequence reads: CASSQAPPRRVGNQPQHF. The CDR3 nucleotides read TGCGCCAGCAGTCAAGCCCCCCCCCGCAGGGTTGGAAATCAGCCCCAGCATTTT.

The count of this clone is one. This sequence joins TRBV19 and TRBJ2-7; D ambiguous. The CDR3 runs 14 residues. V lost 3 bases, J lost 7 bases, and 16 bases lay in between. Germline V gives CDR1 LNHDA, CDR2 SQIVND (reference sequence). This CDR3 is CASSMRLSLSEQYF. Here the CDR3 DNA reads TGTGCCAGTAGTATGCGTCTGAGCCTTTCTGAGCAGTACTTC.

In its sample, this clone was seen a few times. The V and J genes are TRBV27 and TRBJ2-3; 9 bases line up with TRBD1. The CDR3 has 14 amino acids. After removal of 3 bases from V and 4 bases from J, the junction contained 2 bases not matched to a gene. Germline V gene data show CDR1 as MNHEY and CDR2 as SMNVEV (reference sequence). DNA of the CDR3: TGTGCCAGCAGTTTTCGACAGGGGGCAGATACGCAGTATTTT. It specifies CASSFRQGADTQYF.